The rows below give T cell receptor beta chains drawn from one sample of a study of blood T cell repertoires in COVID-19. Clones were read by immunoSEQ multiplex PCR, and TCRdb kept only the in-frame ones, dropping some. The table records about 62,000 clones, roughly 80% of them present only once. Sequenced input: peripheral blood. Source of these receptors: a woman between 50 and 59 years old with active or convalescent COVID-19. Both conserved end residues are part of each CDR3. The D gene is left open where the match is weak. Size tells how often a clone was seen (once, few, many) or the class of an expanded clone, and some rows leave it out.

TRBJ2-7	TRBD1	TRBV9	-	TGTGCCAGCAGCGTCGGGCAGGGGGAAGGCTACGAGCAGTACTTC	CASSVGQGEGYEQYF
TRBJ1-4	-	TRBV6-2/TRBV6-3	-	TGTGCCAGCAGTTACGGACAGTCTAATGAAAAACTGTTTTTT	CASSYGQSNEKLFF
TRBJ2-3	TRBD1	TRBV9	-	TGTGCCAGCAGCCCGTCAGGACAGGGGGCCACAGATACGCAGTATTTT	CASSPSGQGATDTQYF
TRBJ1-5	-	TRBV12-3/TRBV12-4	-	TGTGCCAGCAAAACGGGAAGAGGCCAGCCCCAGCATTTT	CASKTGRGQPQHF
TRBJ1-3	-	TRBV28	-	TGTGCCAGCAGTCCACCGGGGGATCTAGGAAACACCATATATTTT	CASSPPGDLGNTIYF
TRBJ2-2	-	TRBV2	-	TGTGCCAGCAGTGAACGGGGATTCACCGGGGAGCTGTTTTTT	CASSERGFTGELFF
TRBJ2-2	TRBD1	TRBV24-1	-	TGTGCCACCAGCGCACCGGGACAGACCAACACCGGGGAGCTGTTTTTT	CATSAPGQTNTGELFF
TRBJ1-6	-	TRBV5-6	-	TGTGCCAGCAGGGCGGACAGTGCTTCTTCACCCCTCCACTTT	CASRADSASSPLHF
TRBJ2-5	TRBD2	TRBV4-2	-	TGTGCCAGCAGCCAAGGGACTAGCGGGTCCCAAGAGACCCAGTACTTC	CASSQGTSGSQETQYF
TRBJ2-7	-	TRBV11-2	-	TGTGCCAGCAGCCCCCTAGGTAGGAGGAGCTCCTACGAGCAGTACTTC	CASSPLGRRSSYEQYF
TRBJ1-1	-	TRBV10-1	-	TGCGCCAGCAGTGATTCCCAGACTGAAGCTTTCTTT	CASSDSQTEAFF
TRBJ1-4	-	TRBV5-1	-	TGCGCCAGCAGCTTGGACAGGGTTAATGAAAAACTGTTTTTT	CASSLDRVNEKLFF
TRBJ1-2	-	TRBV6-4	-	TGTGCCAGCAGTGACTCGGCGGGGGGCGCTGATGGCTACACCTTC	CASSDSAGGADGYTF
TRBJ1-1	TRBD1	TRBV2	-	TGTGCCAGCAGCCCGGACAGGCACACTGAAGCTTTCTTT	CASSPDRHTEAFF
TRBJ2-3	-	TRBV5-4	once	TGTGCCAGCAGCCGCAGGGGAGGGCCAGATACGCAGTATTTT	CASSRRGGPDTQYF
TRBJ2-1	TRBD1	TRBV27	-	TGTGCCAGCGATGACAGGGGTGGCAATGAGCAGTTCTTC	CASDDRGGNEQFF
TRBJ1-2	-	TRBV5-1	-	TGCGCCAGCAGCTTGGGTGGGGGCGGCAATGGCTACACCTTC	CASSLGGGGNGYTF
TRBJ2-4	-	TRBV19	-	TGTGCCAGTAGTATCGCCGGGACTGCCTCAGCCAAAAACATTCAGTACTTC	CASSIAGTASAKNIQYF
TRBJ1-2	TRBD1	TRBV10-3	-	TGTGCCATCAATACCGGACAGGGTGGGAAGTTAGATGGCTACACCTTC	CAINTGQGGKLDGYTF
TRBJ2-6	-	TRBV19	-	TGTGCCAGTAGTATAGGGGCGGGGACGGCTGGGGCCAACGTCCTGACTTTC	CASSIGAGTAGANVLTF
TRBJ2-1	-	TRBV7-9	few	TGTGCCAGCAGCTTAGAATATGGCGGGGAGTACAATGAGCAGTTCTTC	CASSLEYGGEYNEQFF
TRBJ2-1	-	TRBV9	-	TGTGCCAGCAGCCGACTGGACAATGAGCAGTTCTTC	CASSRLDNEQFF
TRBJ1-1	TRBD1	TRBV7-9	-	TGTGCCAGCAGTCCCACAGGGGGCAAGAGGTACACTGAAGCTTTCTTT	CASSPTGGKRYTEAFF
TRBJ2-3	TRBD1	TRBV24-1	once	TGTGCCACCAGTGACGAGCCGGGACAGGGAGCGGGGGATACGCAGTATTTT	CATSDEPGQGAGDTQYF
TRBJ1-1	TRBD1	TRBV6-5	-	TGTGCCAGCAGACGGGCAGGGGGAAACACTGAAGCTTTCTTT	CASRRAGGNTEAFF
TRBJ1-6	TRBD1	TRBV6-5	-	TGTGCCAGCAGGGGACAGGGGGCCAATTCACCCCTCCACTTT	CASRGQGANSPLHF
TRBJ1-6	TRBD1	TRBV27	-	TGTGCCAGCAGTACCCAAGGGGGCCTGTCACCCCTCCACTTT	CASSTQGGLSPLHF
TRBJ2-1	-	TRBV7-2	-	TGTGCCAGCAGCTCAGTTACTAGCAGTAGGATCTTC	CASSSVTSSRIF
TRBJ1-2	-	TRBV6-5	-	TGTGCCAGCAGTCAGGAGAGCGGCTATGGCTACACCTTC	CASSQESGYGYTF
TRBJ1-4	-	TRBV6-5	-	TGTGCCAGCAGCTCCGACAGAAATGAAAAACTGTTTTTT	CASSSDRNEKLFF
TRBJ2-7	-	TRBV2	few	TGTGCCAGCAGTGAAGTAGATGCGACTTCCTACGAGCAGTACTTC	CASSEVDATSYEQYF
TRBJ1-2	TRBD1	TRBV19	once	TGTGCCAGTAAGGGACAGGGTTATGGCTACACCTTC	CASKGQGYGYTF